The T cell receptor (beta chain) under discussion was sequenced for a study of blood T cell repertoires in COVID-19. The CDR3 runs to 20 residues. V lost 2 bases and J lost 0; bases outside the gene matches: 16. Germline lookup yields CDR1 LNHNV and CDR2 YYDKDF (reference sequence). TCRdb keeps only in-frame clones here, not all; method: immunoSEQ multiplex PCR. The sample records some 49,000 clones, 81% being singletons. The sequenced sample consisted of peripheral blood. This clonotype originated in a woman older than 75 with COVID-19, enrolled during active disease. The chain recombines TRBV15 with TRBJ2-1; TRBD1 aligns across 7 bases. The CDR3 DNA reads TGTGCCACCAGCAGATCGTTCGGGACAGACGATTATAGCTCCTACAATGAGCAGTTCTTC. It translates to CATSRSFGTDDYSSYNEQFF.